This T cell receptor (beta chain) is drawn from a study of blood T cell repertoires in COVID-19. Turning to the study itself: Collection of acute and convalescent COVID-19 samples took place in the United States, Italy and Spain. T cells, B-cell-depleted T cells, or PBMCs provided the cDNA or gDNA that served as material.

In the study's own analysis: Researchers report that nucleated cell counts were estimated from reference gene primer amplification. TCRdb keeps only in-frame clones here, not all; method: immunoSEQ multiplex PCR. The DNA was the basis for D and trimming; V, J and clone size are from that table. Among around 92,000 clones listed, 86% were seen once. This clone has just one count. Sequencing was performed on peripheral blood. This sequence was found in a human donor in a cohort sampled during active COVID-19.

The chain's CDR3 is CASGTTVNTEAFF. The DNA for the CDR3 is TGTGCTAGTGGGACAACAGTGAACACTGAAGCTTTCTTT. The chain links TRBV12-5 to TRBJ1-1; D unclear. V lost 6 bases to trimming and J lost 0 bases, with 8 bases between them. Germline CDR1 and CDR2: LGHNT and FRNRAP. CDR3 length equals 13 residues. Full variable domain (missing parts from reference TRBV12-5 and TRBJ1-1): DARVTQTPRHKVTEMGQEVTMRCQPILGHNTVFWYRQTMMQGLELLAYFRNRAPLDDSGMPKDRFSAEMPDATLATLKIQPSEPRDSAVYFCASGTTVNTEAFFGQGTRLTVV.